This passage covers 8 T cell receptor beta chains from one sample sequenced in a study of PD-L1 blockade in urothelial cancer. Stated time point: peripheral blood 6 weeks after treatment start. TCRdb's copy holds only in-frame clones and misses some; the assay was immunoSEQ multiplex PCR. Among 35,000 to 45,000 clones listed, roughly 84% were seen once. The sequencing here drew on PBMCs, taken around atezolizumab (anti-PD-L1) treatment. These receptors came from a man in his forties with urothelial cancer.

The chain has TRBV29-1 and TRBJ2-5; TRBD1 matches 8 bases. J was trimmed by 4 bases and V by 3 bases; bases with no gene match: 4. CDR3 length: 13 residues. Looked up from germline, CDR1 is SQVTM and CDR2 is ANQGSEA. CDR3 residues: CSVEYRGVETQYF. In DNA, the CDR3 is TGCAGCGTTGAGTACAGGGGGGTAGAGACCCAGTACTTC.

This chain connects TRBV9 to TRBJ2-1; 11 bases fit TRBD2. Per the germline V gene, CDR1 is SGDLS and CDR2 is YYNGEE. This CDR3 region has 17 residues. J gave up 5 bases and V 3 bases, and 10 bases lay outside the gene matches. The CDR3, as DNA: TGTGCCAGCAGCGCTCGAACCGGGACTAGCGGCGACAATGAGCAGTTCTTC. This encodes CASSARTGTSGDNEQFF.

The chain employs TRBV5-1 and TRBJ2-1, with 10 bases fitting TRBD2. The junction had 9 bases not matched to a gene; V was cut back by 3 bases and J by 9 bases. CDR1 and CDR2 (germline): SGHRS, YFSETQ. CDR3 length: 15 amino acids. The chain's CDR3 is CASSSELAGDGEQFF. CDR3 bases: TGCGCCAGCAGCTCCGAGCTAGCGGGAGACGGTGAGCAGTTCTTC.

The chain joins TRBV19 to TRBJ2-7; 8 positions agree with TRBD1. Germline V gene data show CDR1 as LNHDA and CDR2 as SQIVND (reference sequence). V shed 3 bases and J 2 bases; nucleotides not matched to a gene: 12. The CDR3 length is 17 residues. The CDR3 DNA follows: TGTGCCAGTAGTATCCCCTCGGGACAGGCAGAGACCTACGAGCAGTACTTC. It specifies CASSIPSGQAETYEQYF.

The chain joins TRBV6-5 to TRBJ1-5; D is perhaps TRBD1 (6 bases). CDR3 length equals 16 residues. The V gene's germline CDR1 is MNHEY and CDR2 SVGAGI. V lost 2 bases and J 7 bases, leaving 18 bases between the germline ends. The CDR3 region is CASSYTGQGHGQPQHF. Here the CDR3 DNA reads TGTGCCAGCAGTTACACCGGGCAGGGGCATGGGCAGCCCCAGCATTTT.

The chain combines TRBV7-2 with TRBJ2-7; 8 bases align to TRBD2. There are 15 residues in the CDR3. After removal of 1 base from V and 2 bases from J, the junction contained 4 bases not matched to a gene. Germline lookup yields CDR1 SGHTA and CDR2 FQGNSA. The CDR3 region is CASSLDGTRTYEQYF. In nucleotides, the CDR3 is TGTGCCAGCAGCTTAGATGGGACTAGAACCTACGAGCAGTACTTC.

The chain combines TRBV5-1 with TRBJ1-3; TRBD1 is a possible D gene (5 bases). V gave up 8 bases and J gave up 0 bases, with 12 bases separating them. Germline V lookup: CDR1 SGHRS, CDR2 YFSETQ. The CDR3 spans 14 residues. This CDR3 is CASRQTTSGNTIYF. The CDR3 DNA sequence: TGCGCCAGTCGACAGACGACCTCTGGAAACACCATATATTTT.

The chain links TRBV5-1 to TRBJ1-2, with 9 bases that match TRBD1. The CDR3 is 14 amino acids. The ends lost 3 bases at V and 5 bases at J; junction bases unmatched: 5. Germline assignment: CDR1 SGHRS and CDR2 YFSETQ. CDR3 loop: CASSWTGAGYGYTF. The CDR3 nucleotides read TGCGCCAGCAGCTGGACAGGGGCAGGGTATGGCTACACCTTC.